This TCR beta chain was sequenced in a study of T-cell memory formation after mild COVID-19. Study conclusions and caveats: The study found balanced CD4/CD8 in clones contracting day 15 to 85 and a CD4+ lean in later expanders. Mainly CM and EM harbored the contracting CD4+ clones; mainly EMRA harbored the CD8+ ones. Pre-infection memory showed some responding clones, and this suggested that cross-reactive memory joined.

A note on this clonotype: Its antigen is unknown.

TCR alpha and TCR beta cDNA libraries with sample barcodes and UMIs came from 5'RACE using constant-segment primers. Each CDR3 protein gets one entry after TCRdb re-called the 5' RACE reads with MiXCR. The profile shows 400,000 or so distinct CDR3 sequences, around 20% of them singletons. The sample consisted of PBMCs or a T cell subset sorted from them (not recorded which). This clonotype originated in an adult woman who had mild COVID-19 (a few samples of this study predate the infection). Cell type and time point are not known.

The CDR3 DNA is TGTGCCAGCAGCTTAGTGGGGGGGACTCCTAGGGATACGCAGTATTTT. It translates to CASSLVGGTPRDTQYF. The chain has TRBV7-2 and TRBJ2-3, with 7 bases fitting TRBD2. With V trimmed by 1 base and J by 6 bases, 10 bases remained unmatched. The CDR3 loop spans 16 amino acids. Per the germline V gene, CDR1 is SGHTA and CDR2 is FQGNSA. Together with reference TRBV7-2 and TRBJ2-3, the CDR3 gives the full variable domain: GAGVSQSPSNKVTEKGKDVELRCDPISGHTALYWYRQSLGQGLEFLIYFQGNSAPDKSGLPSDRFSAERTGGSVSTLTIQRTQQEDSAVYLCASSLVGGTPRDTQYFGPGTRLTVL.